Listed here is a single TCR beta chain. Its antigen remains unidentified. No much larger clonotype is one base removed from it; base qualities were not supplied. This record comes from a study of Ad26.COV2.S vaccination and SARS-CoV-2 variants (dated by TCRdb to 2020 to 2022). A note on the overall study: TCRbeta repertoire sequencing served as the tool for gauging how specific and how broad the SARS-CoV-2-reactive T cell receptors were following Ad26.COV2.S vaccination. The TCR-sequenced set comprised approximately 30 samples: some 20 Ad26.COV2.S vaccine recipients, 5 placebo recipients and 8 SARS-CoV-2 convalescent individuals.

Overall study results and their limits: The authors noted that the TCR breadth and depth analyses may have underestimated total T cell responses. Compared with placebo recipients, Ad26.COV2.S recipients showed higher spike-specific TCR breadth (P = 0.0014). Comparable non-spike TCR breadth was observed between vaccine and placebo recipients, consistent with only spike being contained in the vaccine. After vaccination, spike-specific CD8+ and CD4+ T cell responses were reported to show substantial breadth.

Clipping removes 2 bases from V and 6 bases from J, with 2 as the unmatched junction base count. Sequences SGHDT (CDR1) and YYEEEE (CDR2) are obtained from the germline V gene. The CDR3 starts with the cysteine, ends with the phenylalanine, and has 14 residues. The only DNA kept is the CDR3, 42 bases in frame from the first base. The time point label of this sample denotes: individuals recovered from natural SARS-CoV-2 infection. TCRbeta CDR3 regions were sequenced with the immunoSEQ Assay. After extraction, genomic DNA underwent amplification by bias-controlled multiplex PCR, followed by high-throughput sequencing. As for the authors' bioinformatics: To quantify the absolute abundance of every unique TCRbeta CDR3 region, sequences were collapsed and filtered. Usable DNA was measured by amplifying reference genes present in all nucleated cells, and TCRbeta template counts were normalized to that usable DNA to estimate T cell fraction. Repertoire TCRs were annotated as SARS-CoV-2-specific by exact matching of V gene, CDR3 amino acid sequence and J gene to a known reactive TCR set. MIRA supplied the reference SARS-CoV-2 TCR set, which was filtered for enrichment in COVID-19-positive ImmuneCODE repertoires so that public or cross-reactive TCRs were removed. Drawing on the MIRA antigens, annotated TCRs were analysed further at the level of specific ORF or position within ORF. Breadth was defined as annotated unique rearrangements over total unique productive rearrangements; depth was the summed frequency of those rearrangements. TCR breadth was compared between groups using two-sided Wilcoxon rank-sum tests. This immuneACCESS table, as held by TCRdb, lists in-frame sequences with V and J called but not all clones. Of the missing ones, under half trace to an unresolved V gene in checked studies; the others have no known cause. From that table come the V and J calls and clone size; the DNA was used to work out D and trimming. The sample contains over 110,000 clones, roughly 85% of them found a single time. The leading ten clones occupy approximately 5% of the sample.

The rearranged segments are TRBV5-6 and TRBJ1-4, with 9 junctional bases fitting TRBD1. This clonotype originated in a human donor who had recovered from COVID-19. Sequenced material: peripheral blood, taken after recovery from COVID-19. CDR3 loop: CASSLWDRDEKLFF. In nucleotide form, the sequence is TGTGCCAGCAGCTTATGGGACAGGGATGAAAAACTGTTTTTT. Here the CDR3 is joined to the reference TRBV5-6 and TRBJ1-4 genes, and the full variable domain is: DAGVTQSPTHLIKTRGQQVTLRCSPKSGHDTVSWYQQALGQGPQFIFQYYEEEERQRGNFPDRFSGHQFPNYSSELNVNALLLGDSALYLCASSLWDRDEKLFFGSGTQLSVL.